One sample yielded the 25 T cell receptor beta chains listed below, sequenced in a study of T cell responses to AZD1222 COVID-19 vaccine. This table comes from immunoSEQ multiplex PCR, and its TCRdb copy is limited to in-frame clones, with some not included. The repertoire holds about 86,000 clones, about 78% seen once, with 20% to 25% in the top ten. Sequencing was performed on peripheral blood, taken on day 0 of AZD1222 vaccination. Receptors were obtained from an adult in good health.

The DNA for the CDR3 is TGTGCCTGGAACCCACTCGGCGGGAGCACAGATACGCAGTATTTT. Residues: CAWNPLGGSTDTQYF. This rearrangement joins TRBV30 to TRBJ2-3; the D gene is possibly TRBD2 (5 bases). Germline CDR1 reads GTSNPN; CDR2 reads SVGIG (reference sequence). The CDR3 totals 15 residues. The V and J ends lost 4 bases and 0 bases respectively, with 14 bases between them. Full variable domain (outside the CDR3, taken from reference TRBV30 and TRBJ2-3): SQTIHQWPATLVQPVGSPLSLECTVEGTSNPNLYWYRQAAGRGLQLLFYSVGIGQISSEVPQNLSASRPQDRQFILSSKKLLLSDSGFYLCAWNPLGGSTDTQYFGPGTRLTVL.

A remark on this clone: Compared with germline, one end of the junction differs, possibly owing to a read error. This chain connects TRBV7-6 to TRBJ2-7; possible D gene TRBD2, 5 bases. CDR1 and CDR2 (germline): SGHVS, FNYEAQ. The CDR3 totals 13 residues. CDR3 region: CASGLGVTYEQYF. The CDR3 DNA follows: TGTGCCAGCGGCTTGGGAGTCACCTACGAGCAGTACTTC.

The chain carries TRBV7-2 and TRBJ2-2, with 7 bases matching TRBD1. The CDR3 spans 14 residues. Germline V gives CDR1 SGHTA, CDR2 FQGNSA. J gave up 5 bases and V 4 bases, and 4 bases lay outside the gene matches. Written as DNA, the CDR3 is TGTGCCAGCAGCTACACAGGGGAGACCGGGGAGCTGTTTTTT. It is translated as CASSYTGETGELFF.

This clone occurred once. This chain joins TRBV29-1 and TRBJ1-2; a possible D gene is TRBD1 (6 bases). CDR3 length equals 12 residues. V was cut by 7 bases and J by 1 base, with 10 bases left in between. Germline lookup yields CDR1 SQVTM and CDR2 ANQGSEA. The CDR3 nucleotides read TGCAGCGCTTACAGGGTTAACTATGGCTACACCTTC. Translating it yields CSAYRVNYGYTF. The full variable domain, completed using reference TRBV29-1 and TRBJ1-2, is SAVISQKPSRDICQRGTSLTIQCQVDSQVTMMFWYRQQPGQSLTLIATANQGSEATYESGFVIDKFPISRPNLTFSTLTVSNMSPEDSSIYLCSAYRVNYGYTFGSGTRLTVV.

The V call is TRBV9, the J call TRBJ2-2; D not certain. The germline V gene has CDR1 SGDLS and CDR2 YYNGEE. Deletions cut 0 bases from V and 5 bases from J, with 8 bases between. This CDR3 contains 14 residues. In nucleotides, the CDR3 is TGTGCCAGCAGCGTAGGGAGTTGGACCGGGGAGCTGTTTTTT. Protein sequence: CASSVGSWTGELFF.

V is TRBV28 and J is TRBJ2-1; D is unresolved. Per germline, CDR1 MDHEN and CDR2 SYDVKM. The V end was cut by 8 bases, the J end by 3 bases, with 8 bases between. This CDR3 region has 12 residues. In DNA form, the CDR3 reads TGTGCCAGCGGCTATCTCTACAATGAGCAGTTCTTC. Translated: CASGYLYNEQFF.

V and J are TRBV10-3 and TRBJ2-1, with TRBD2 matching 10 bases. J was trimmed by 10 bases and V by 2 bases; bases with no gene match: 11. Germline V gene lookup returns CDR1 ENHRY and CDR2 SYGVKD. The CDR3 sequence is 16 residues long. In DNA form, the CDR3 reads TGTGCCATCAGTGAGCGGCGGTTAGCGGGAGGTCAGGAGCAGTTCTTC. It yields the protein CAISERRLAGGQEQFF.

The chain links TRBV5-5 to TRBJ1-5, with a weak D call TRBD1 (5 bases). The V and J ends lost 0 bases and 3 bases respectively, with 7 bases between them. Germline CDR1 SGHKS, CDR2 YYEKEE (reference sequence). This CDR3 is built from 14 residues. CDR3 region: CASSLGQFNQPQHF. CDR3 coding DNA: TGTGCCAGCAGCTTGGGACAGTTCAATCAGCCCCAGCATTTT.

A few counts support this clone. One end of the junction fails to match germline, which may point to a read error. This sequence joins TRBV15 and TRBJ2-6, with D tentatively TRBD2 (5 bases). Per germline, CDR1 LNHNV and CDR2 YYDKDF (reference sequence). The CDR3 is 20 amino acids. The CDR3 DNA reads as TGTGCCACCAGCAGACCCGCCCCCGGACTGGTAATTTCTGGAGCCAACGTCCTGACTTTC. It is translated as CATSRPAPGLVISGANVLTF.

The chain uses TRBV9 and TRBJ2-5, with a possible D match to TRBD1 (5 bases). V was cut by 4 bases and J by 5 bases, with 12 bases left in between. There are 13 residues in the CDR3. The germline V gene encodes CDR1 SGDLS and CDR2 YYNGEE. The CDR3 coding sequence is TGTGCCAGCAGCCTAGGGGATATGGAGACCCAGTACTTC. Translation: CASSLGDMETQYF. Using reference TRBV9 and TRBJ2-5 for the parts outside the CDR3, the full variable domain is DSGVTQTPKHLITATGQRVTLRCSPRSGDLSVYWYQQSLDQGLQFLIQYYNGEERAKGNILERFSAQQFPDLHSELNLSSLELGDSALYFCASSLGDMETQYFGPGTRLLVL.

The J gene is TRBJ2-1, the V gene TRBV2; 7 bases align to TRBD2. V trimming: 7 bases; J trimming: 13 bases; junction bases outside the gene matches: 13. The CDR3 consists of 13 residues. CDR1 SNHLY and CDR2 FYNNEI come from the germline V gene. The DNA for the CDR3 is TGTGCCAGCACCTCCCCGGGAGGTATAGGACAGTTCTTC. This gives the protein CASTSPGGIGQFF. Variable domain in full (rest from reference TRBV2 and TRBJ2-1): EPEVTQTPSHQVTQMGQEVILRCVPISNHLYFYWYRQILGQKVEFLVSFYNNEISEKSEIFDDQFSVERPDGSNFTLKIRSTKLEDSAMYFCASTSPGGIGQFFGPGTRLTVL.

V gene TRBV10-2 combines with J gene TRBJ2-3, with D perhaps matching TRBD2 (6 bases). V lost 2 bases to trimming and J lost 1 base, with 10 bases between them. Germline V CDR1 and CDR2: WSHSY, SAAADI. The CDR3 sequence is 15 residues long. CDR3 protein: CASSERRGGTDTQYF. The CDR3 DNA follows: TGCGCCAGCAGTGAGAGGAGGGGAGGCACAGATACGCAGTATTTT.

The chain couples TRBV4-1 to TRBJ2-1; TRBD2 aligns across 9 bases. V lost 4 bases and J lost 5; bases outside the gene matches: 15. The germline V gene has CDR1 MGHRA and CDR2 YSYEKL. CDR3 length: 18 amino acids. CDR3 loop: CASSLNERWREGHNEQFF. The CDR3 DNA reads TGCGCCAGCAGCCTCAACGAAAGGTGGCGGGAGGGACACAATGAGCAGTTCTTC.

The J gene is TRBJ2-1, the V gene TRBV5-1, with D possibly matching TRBD2 (6 bases). The CDR3 extends over 16 amino acids. Germline CDR1 and CDR2: SGHRS and YFSETQ. Trimming stripped 2 bases from V and 0 bases from J, with 12 bases between. The chain's CDR3 is CASSFLGSASYNEQFF. CDR3 nucleotide sequence: TGCGCCAGCAGCTTTCTCGGGAGCGCCTCCTACAATGAGCAGTTCTTC. The whole variable domain, remainder taken from reference TRBV5-1 and TRBJ2-1, is KAGVTQTPRYLIKTRGQQVTLSCSPISGHRSVSWYQQTPGQGLQFLFEYFSETQRNKGNFPGRFSGRQFSNSRSEMNVSTLELGDSALYLCASSFLGSASYNEQFFGPGTRLTVL.

This clone was detected a few times. The rearrangement uses TRBV6-5 and TRBJ1-1; D remains unclear. CDR1 is MNHEY and CDR2 is SVGAGI in the germline V gene. The CDR3 is made up of 12 amino acids. V lost 5 bases, J lost 5 bases, and 9 bases lay in between. CDR3 in amino acids: CASSQPGTEAFF. In DNA form, the CDR3 reads TGTGCCAGCAGTCAACCGGGGACTGAAGCTTTCTTT.

This clone was recorded a few times. CDR3 nucleotide sequence: TGTGCCATCCGGGCCGGGACATATAACACCGGGGAGCTGTTTTTT. Protein: CAIRAGTYNTGELFF. This chain uses TRBV11-2 with TRBJ2-2, with D perhaps TRBD1 (6 bases). V gave up 10 bases and J gave up 2 bases, with 17 bases separating them. The germline V gene has CDR1 SGHAT and CDR2 FQNNGV. The CDR3 extends over 15 amino acids.

The chain joins TRBV20-1 to TRBJ1-1; D remains unclear. The CDR3 is made up of 10 amino acids. Per germline, CDR1 DFQATT and CDR2 SNEGSKA (reference sequence). Trimming removed 6 bases from V and 2 bases from J, with 4 bases in between. For the CDR3, the DNA is TGCAGTGCCGGTAACACTGAAGCTTTCTTT. It encodes CSAGNTEAFF.

A word on this clone: Sequence at one end of the junction differs from germline and may be a read error. V is TRBV7-7 and J is TRBJ1-4; possibly TRBD1 for D (6 bases). The CDR3 totals 16 residues. Germline loops: CDR1 SSHAT, CDR2 FNYEAQ (reference sequence). CDR3 sequence (DNA): TGTGCTAGCAGCTTACGTAAGAAAAACAGGGCCGAAAAACTGTTTTTT. It is translated as CASSLRKKNRAEKLFF.

J is TRBJ1-3 and V is TRBV7-2; D unclear. V shed 3 bases and J shed 0 bases, with 12 bases lying between them. CDR1 is SGHTA, CDR2 FQGNSA, per germline. This CDR3 is 16 amino acids long. The DNA for the CDR3 is TGTGCCAGCAGCTTCGTGGGCGGCCACTCTGGAAACACCATATATTTT. This gives the protein CASSFVGGHSGNTIYF.

The genes are TRBV24-1 and TRBJ1-5; D unclear. The CDR3 runs to 12 residues. Trimming took 1 base from V and 3 from J, leaving 0 bases between them. Looked up from germline, CDR1 is KGHDR and CDR2 is SFDVKD. The CDR3 nucleotides read TGTGCCACCAGTGATTTCAATCAGCCCCAGCATTTT. Its translation is CATSDFNQPQHF.

The chain recombines TRBV5-5 with TRBJ1-2; D is unclear. This CDR3 spans 14 amino acids. The ends were cut back, 1 base at V and 1 base at J, with 8 bases in the middle. CDR1 and CDR2 from the germline V gene are SGHKS and YYEKEE (reference sequence). CDR3 loop: CASSLSPYNYGYTF. The CDR3 region has the DNA TGTGCCAGCAGCTTGAGTCCTTATAACTATGGCTACACCTTC.

This clone occurred a few times. This chain uses TRBV10-3 with TRBJ1-6; 8 positions match TRBD1. Germline-derived CDR1 and CDR2 are ENHRY and SYGVKD. V lost 6 bases and J lost 8; bases outside the gene matches: 6. The CDR3 is 14 amino acids. DNA for the CDR3: TGTGCCATCAGCCCTGACAGGGGTGATTCACCCCTCCACTTT. It encodes CAISPDRGDSPLHF.

This CDR3 reads CASSRDNYGYTF. CDR3 nucleotide sequence: TGTGCCAGCAGCAGGGACAATTATGGCTACACCTTC. The V gene is TRBV12-3 or TRBV12-4, the J gene TRBJ1-2; possibly TRBD1 for D (6 bases). Trimming shortened V by 6 bases and J by 5 bases, and 10 bases separated the two germline ends. The CDR3 covers 12 residues.

This clone was detected once. The genes are TRBV3-1 (or the pseudogene TRBV3-2) and TRBJ1-1; D possibly corresponds to TRBD1 (5 bases). Germline V gene lookup returns CDR1 LGHDT and CDR2 YNNKEL (reference sequence). V shed 7 bases and J shed 5 bases, with 14 bases lying between them. This CDR3 spans 13 amino acids. CDR3 amino acids: CASIQMEGTEAFF. The CDR3 DNA reads TGTGCCAGCATTCAGATGGAGGGGACTGAAGCTTTCTTT.

In DNA form, the CDR3 reads TGTGCCAGTAGTAGGCAGACAGTGAACACTGAAGCTTTCTTT. Amino acids: CASSRQTVNTEAFF. The chain carries TRBV19 and TRBJ1-1, with TRBD1 as a possible D gene (5 bases). The CDR3 totals 14 residues. V was trimmed by 4 bases and J by 0 bases, leaving 9 bases between them. Germline V gene data show CDR1 as LNHDA and CDR2 as SQIVND (reference sequence).